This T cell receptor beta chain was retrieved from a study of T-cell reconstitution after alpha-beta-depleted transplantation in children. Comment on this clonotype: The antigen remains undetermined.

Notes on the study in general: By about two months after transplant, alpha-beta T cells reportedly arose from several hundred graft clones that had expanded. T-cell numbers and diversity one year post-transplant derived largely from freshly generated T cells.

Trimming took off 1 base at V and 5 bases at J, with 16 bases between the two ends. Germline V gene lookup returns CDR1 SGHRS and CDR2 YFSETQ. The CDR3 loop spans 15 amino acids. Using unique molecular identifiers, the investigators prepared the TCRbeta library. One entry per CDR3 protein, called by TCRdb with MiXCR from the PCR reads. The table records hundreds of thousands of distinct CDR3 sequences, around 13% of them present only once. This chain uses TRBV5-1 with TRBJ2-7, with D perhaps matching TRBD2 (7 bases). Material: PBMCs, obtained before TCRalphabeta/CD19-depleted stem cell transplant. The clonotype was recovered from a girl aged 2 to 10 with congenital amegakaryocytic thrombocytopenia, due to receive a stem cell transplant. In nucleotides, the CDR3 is TGCGCCAGCAGCTTGCGGGGGAGGGACACTGACGAGCAGTACTTC. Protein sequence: CASSLRGRDTDEQYF.